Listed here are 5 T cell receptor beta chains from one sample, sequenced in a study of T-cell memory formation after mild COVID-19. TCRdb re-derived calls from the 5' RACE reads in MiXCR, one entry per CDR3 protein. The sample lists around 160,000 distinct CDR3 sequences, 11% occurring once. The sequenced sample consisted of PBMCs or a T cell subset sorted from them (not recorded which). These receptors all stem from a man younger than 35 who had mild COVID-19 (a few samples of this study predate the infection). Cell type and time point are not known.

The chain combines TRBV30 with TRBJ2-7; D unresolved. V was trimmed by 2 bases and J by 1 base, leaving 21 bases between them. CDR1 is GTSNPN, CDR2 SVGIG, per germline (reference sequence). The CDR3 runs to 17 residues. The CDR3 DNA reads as TGTGCCTGGAGTCATGGGGTTTGGGGTCCAGATTCCTACGAGCAGTACGTC. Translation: CAWSHGVWGPDSYEQYV.

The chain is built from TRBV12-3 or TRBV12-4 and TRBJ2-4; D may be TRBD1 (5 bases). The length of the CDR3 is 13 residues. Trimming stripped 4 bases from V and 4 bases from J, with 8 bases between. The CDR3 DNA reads TGTGCCAGCAGTTCTGGACAAAAAAACATTCAGTACTTC. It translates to CASSSGQKNIQYF.

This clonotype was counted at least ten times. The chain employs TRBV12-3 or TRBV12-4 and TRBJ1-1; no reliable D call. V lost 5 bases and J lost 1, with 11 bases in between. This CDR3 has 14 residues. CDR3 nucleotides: TGTGCCAGCAGTGAGGGTAATTGGAACACTGAAGCTTTCTTT. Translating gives CASSEGNWNTEAFF.

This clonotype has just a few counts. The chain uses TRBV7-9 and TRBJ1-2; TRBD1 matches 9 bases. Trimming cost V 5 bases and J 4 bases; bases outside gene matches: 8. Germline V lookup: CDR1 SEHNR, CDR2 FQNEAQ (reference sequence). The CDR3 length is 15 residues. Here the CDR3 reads CASSPIRDRVYGYTF. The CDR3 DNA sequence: TGTGCCAGCAGCCCTATCCGGGACAGGGTCTATGGCTACACCTTC.

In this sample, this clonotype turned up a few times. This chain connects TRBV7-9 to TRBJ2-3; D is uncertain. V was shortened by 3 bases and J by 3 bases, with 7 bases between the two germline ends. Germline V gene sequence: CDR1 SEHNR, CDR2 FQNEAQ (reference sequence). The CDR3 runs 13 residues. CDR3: CASSFTETDTQYF. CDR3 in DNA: TGTGCCAGCAGCTTTACAGAGACAGATACGCAGTATTTT. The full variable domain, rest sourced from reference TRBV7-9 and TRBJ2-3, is DTGVSQNPRHKITKRGQNVTFRCDPISEHNRLYWYRQTLGQGPEFLTYFQNEAQLEKSRLLSDRFSAERPKGSFSTLEIQRTEQGDSAMYLCASSFTETDTQYFGPGTRLTVL.